A selection of T cell receptor beta chains follows, all from one sample in a study of beta chain features in type 1 diabetes. Profiled with immunoSEQ multiplex PCR; TCRdb holds only in-frame clones, not every one. The sample holds hundreds of thousands of clones; roughly an eighth are singletons and the top ten take less than 0.06%. Material for sequencing was naive CD4+ T cells from blood. The source is a woman in her late teens or twenties in good health. Both conserved end residues are part of each CDR3. The order of the fields is J gene, clone size, V gene, D gene, CDR3 DNA, CDR3 protein. A D gene is named only where the DNA matches it firmly. Not every row has a clone size; where given, it reads once, few, many or a size class.

j_call: TRBJ2-3; clone_size: -; v_call: TRBV30; d_call: TRBD2; cdr3_nt: TGTGCCTGGTCTCTAGCGGGAGCCTCCGATACGCAGTATTTT; cdr3_aa: CAWSLAGASDTQYF
j_call: TRBJ2-7; clone_size: few; v_call: TRBV9; d_call: -; cdr3_nt: TGTGCCAGCAGCCCTAGACAGGATACCTACTACGAGCAGTACTTC; cdr3_aa: CASSPRQDTYYEQYF
j_call: TRBJ2-2; clone_size: few; v_call: TRBV30; d_call: -; cdr3_nt: TGTGCCTGGAGTGTAGGGGGGACGAACACCGGGGAGCTGTTTTTT; cdr3_aa: CAWSVGGTNTGELFF
j_call: TRBJ1-1; clone_size: -; v_call: TRBV29-1; d_call: -; cdr3_nt: TGCAGCGTTGAATCGGTAGGGGGAAACACTGAAGCTTTCTTT; cdr3_aa: CSVESVGGNTEAFF
j_call: TRBJ2-7; clone_size: few; v_call: TRBV10-3; d_call: -; cdr3_nt: TGTGCCATCAGTGACTCTGGGGCCGGCTACGAGCAGTACTTC; cdr3_aa: CAISDSGAGYEQYF
j_call: TRBJ2-1; clone_size: few; v_call: TRBV7-9; d_call: TRBD2; cdr3_nt: TGTGCCAGCAGCTTAATGGGAGGGGTCCCCAATGAGCAGTTCTTC; cdr3_aa: CASSLMGGVPNEQFF
j_call: TRBJ1-1; clone_size: few; v_call: TRBV6-5; d_call: -; cdr3_nt: TGTGCCAGCAAGGCAGTTGGTGAAGCTTTCTTT; cdr3_aa: CASKAVGEAFF
j_call: TRBJ2-7; clone_size: -; v_call: TRBV19; d_call: TRBD2; cdr3_nt: TGTGCCAGTAGTCTGCTAGCGGTGAGCTCCTACGAGCAGTACTTC; cdr3_aa: CASSLLAVSSYEQYF
j_call: TRBJ1-5; clone_size: few; v_call: TRBV25-1; d_call: -; cdr3_nt: TGTGCCAGCAGTGCCGGGGGCAATCAGCCCCAGCATTTT; cdr3_aa: CASSAGGNQPQHF
j_call: TRBJ1-4; clone_size: -; v_call: TRBV23-1; d_call: -; cdr3_nt: TGCGCCATCATTTCAAGACGGGAAATTAATGAAAAACTGTTTTTT; cdr3_aa: CAIISRREINEKLFF
j_call: TRBJ1-1; clone_size: few; v_call: TRBV4-1; d_call: -; cdr3_nt: TGCGCCAGCAGCCAGCCCGCAGTGAACACTGAAGCTTTCTTT; cdr3_aa: CASSQPAVNTEAFF
j_call: TRBJ2-1; clone_size: -; v_call: TRBV5-6; d_call: -; cdr3_nt: TGTGCCAGCAGCTACGACAGAACGAATGAGCAGTTCTTC; cdr3_aa: CASSYDRTNEQFF
j_call: TRBJ1-2; clone_size: few; v_call: TRBV29-1; d_call: -; cdr3_nt: TGCAGCGTCGGCAGGGCTGGCGCTAACTATGGCTACACCTTC; cdr3_aa: CSVGRAGANYGYTF
j_call: TRBJ1-1; clone_size: -; v_call: TRBV18; d_call: -; cdr3_nt: TGTGCCAGCTCACCGCAGGAACTCAACACTGAAGCTTTCTTT; cdr3_aa: CASSPQELNTEAFF
j_call: TRBJ2-1; clone_size: -; v_call: TRBV14; d_call: -; cdr3_nt: TGTGCCAGCAGCCAGCAGGTGGGGGATAGGGTGTTCTTC; cdr3_aa: CASSQQVGDRVFF
j_call: TRBJ1-1; clone_size: few; v_call: TRBV19; d_call: -; cdr3_nt: TGTGCCAGTAGTATAGTGACAGGCACTGAAGCTTTCTTT; cdr3_aa: CASSIVTGTEAFF
j_call: TRBJ2-1; clone_size: -; v_call: TRBV4-3; d_call: -; cdr3_nt: TGCGCCAGCAGCCAAGATGCGGGACCTAGCTCCTACAATGAGCAGTTCTTC; cdr3_aa: CASSQDAGPSSYNEQFF
j_call: TRBJ2-5; clone_size: few; v_call: TRBV6-5; d_call: TRBD2; cdr3_nt: TGTGCCAGCATAGGTTTGGCTAGCGGGAGGACCCAGTACTTC; cdr3_aa: CASIGLASGRTQYF
j_call: TRBJ2-7; clone_size: -; v_call: TRBV27; d_call: -; cdr3_nt: TGTGCCAGCAGTTCCCGGACCCGCAACGAGCAGTACTTC; cdr3_aa: CASSSRTRNEQYF
j_call: TRBJ1-1; clone_size: -; v_call: TRBV18; d_call: -; cdr3_nt: TGTGCCAGCTCAATCTCCTACGAGGGTTTCTTT; cdr3_aa: CASSISYEGFF
j_call: TRBJ1-5; clone_size: -; v_call: TRBV15; d_call: -; cdr3_nt: TGTGCCACCAGCAGAGATGAAGGGCCCGGTCAGCCCCAGCATTTT; cdr3_aa: CATSRDEGPGQPQHF
j_call: TRBJ2-7; clone_size: few; v_call: TRBV6-5; d_call: -; cdr3_nt: TGTGCCAGCAGTTACCACCTGGAGCAGTACTTC; cdr3_aa: CASSYHLEQYF
j_call: TRBJ2-5; clone_size: -; v_call: TRBV7-2; d_call: -; cdr3_nt: TGTGCCAGCAGCTTATTGCCAGAGACCCAGTACTTC; cdr3_aa: CASSLLPETQYF